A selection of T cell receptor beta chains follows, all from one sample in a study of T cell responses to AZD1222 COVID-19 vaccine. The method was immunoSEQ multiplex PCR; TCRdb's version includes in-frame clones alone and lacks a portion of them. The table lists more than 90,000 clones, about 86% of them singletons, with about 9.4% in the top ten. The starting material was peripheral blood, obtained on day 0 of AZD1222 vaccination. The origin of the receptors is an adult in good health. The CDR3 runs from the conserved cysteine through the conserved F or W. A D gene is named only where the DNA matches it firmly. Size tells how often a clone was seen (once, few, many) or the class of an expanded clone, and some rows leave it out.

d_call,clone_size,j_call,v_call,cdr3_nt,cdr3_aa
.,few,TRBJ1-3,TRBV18,TGTGCCAGCTTCGCGGATCTCTCTGGAAACACCATATATTTT,CASFADLSGNTIYF
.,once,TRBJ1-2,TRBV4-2,TGTGCCAGCAGCCAAGGTTCAGGGGACGGCGGCTACACCTTC,CASSQGSGDGGYTF
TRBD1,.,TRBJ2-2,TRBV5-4,TGTGCCAGCAGTCTACAGGGGGCCGGCGGGGAGCTGTTTTTT,CASSLQGAGGELFF
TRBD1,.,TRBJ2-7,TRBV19,TGTGCCAGTAGTCCTCGACAGGGACCCTACGAGCAGTACTTC,CASSPRQGPYEQYF
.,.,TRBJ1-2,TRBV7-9,TGTGCCAGCAGCTTAGAGCAATGGGGTAACTATGGCTACACCTTC,CASSLEQWGNYGYTF
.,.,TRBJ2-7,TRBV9,TGTGCCAGCACGCGAGACACCTGGAGCTACGAGCAGTACTTC,CASTRDTWSYEQYF
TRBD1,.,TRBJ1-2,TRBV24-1,TGTGCCACCAGTGACTGGACAGGGGATGGCTACACCTTC,CATSDWTGDGYTF
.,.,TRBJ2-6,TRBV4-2,TGTGCCAGCAGCCAAGAATGGCACAGGGCGTACTCTGGGGCCAACGTCCTGACTTTC,CASSQEWHRAYSGANVLTF
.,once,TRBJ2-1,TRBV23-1,TGCGCCAGCAGTCAATCGCTGGGGGACCCTCACGTCGACAATGAGCAGTTCTTC,CASSQSLGDPHVDNEQFF
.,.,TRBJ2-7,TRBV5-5,TGTGCCAGCAGCTTGACTGGGTTCTACGAGCAGTACTTC,CASSLTGFYEQYF
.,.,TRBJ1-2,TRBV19,TGTGCCAGTAGTTCCTACGCAGGGTACGAAGTCGGGTATGGCTACACCTTC,CASSSYAGYEVGYGYTF
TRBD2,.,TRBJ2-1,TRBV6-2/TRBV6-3,TGTGCCAGCAGTCACAACCGCCGAGCGGGAGTTACGAATGAGCAGTTCTTC,CASSHNRRAGVTNEQFF
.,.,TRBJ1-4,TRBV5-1,TGCGCCAGCAGCTCCGATTTTGTAACTAATGAAAAACTGTTTTTT,CASSSDFVTNEKLFF
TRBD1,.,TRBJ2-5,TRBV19,TGTGCCAGTAGATCGACCGGGACAGGGACAGAGACCCAGTACTTC,CASRSTGTGTETQYF
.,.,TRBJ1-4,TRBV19,TGTGCCAGTAGTATAACCACCCCAGTAGTCGGAGATGAAAAACTGTTTTTT,CASSITTPVVGDEKLFF
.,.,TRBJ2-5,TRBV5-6,TGTGCCAGCAGCTGGGGCGGGGAGGAGACCCAGTACTTC,CASSWGGEETQYF